Sequencing of this T cell receptor beta chain was carried out in a study of cytomegalovirus exposure and HLA in healthy donors. Study-level results: It has been reported that TCR beta sequences accurately predicted the HLA-A and HLA-B alleles of most subjects. Earlier findings revealed that most TCR beta V segments proved productive either about 87% or about 30% of the time. When a later analysis was performed, an Asian-associated ancestry cluster reportedly had fewer N-insertions than the roughly 690-donor mean.

Concerning this clone itself: What it binds is not known.

The PCR ran on 60 Vbeta and 13 Jbeta primers. Data came from immunoSEQ multiplex PCR; TCRdb stores just in-frame clones and leaves some out. The sample yields approximately 160,000 clones, around 77% seen once. CDR3 length: 18 residues. Germline V CDR1 and CDR2: SGHRS, YFSETQ. Germline trimming cut 4 bases from V and 0 bases from J; bases unmatched to any gene: 9. The chain recombines TRBV5-1 with TRBJ2-3; 12 nucleotides align to TRBD2. The receptor comes from a woman aged 30 to 39 in good health and CMV-seronegative. Sample: PBMCs. DNA of the CDR3: TGCGCCAGCAGCACGGGACTAGCGGGCCTATCTAGCACAGATACGCAGTATTTT. Residues: CASSTGLAGLSSTDTQYF. Full variable domain (missing parts from reference TRBV5-1 and TRBJ2-3): KAGVTQTPRYLIKTRGQQVTLSCSPISGHRSVSWYQQTPGQGLQFLFEYFSETQRNKGNFPGRFSGRQFSNSRSEMNVSTLELGDSALYLCASSTGLAGLSSTDTQYFGPGTRLTVL.